This T cell receptor beta chain appears in the sequencing data of a study of cytomegalovirus exposure and HLA in healthy donors. Study as a whole: Early released data comprised some 91 million unique TCRs from HLA-typed donors. Regarding the study as a whole: A later analysis reportedly found fewer N-insertions in an Asian-associated ancestry cluster than the roughly 670-donor mean. There was a cluster of highly shared sequence variants that was likely a sequencing artifact.

Germline V gene sequence: CDR1 SEHNR, CDR2 FQNEAQ (reference sequence). CDR3 length: 12 residues. V lost 5 bases and J lost 8, with 9 bases in between. Those who donated were healthy bone marrow donors. This PCR relied on a set of 60 Vbeta primers and 13 Jbeta primers. Repertoires were generated with immunoSEQ multiplex PCR, while TCRdb's copy carries only in-frame clones and drops some. The sample lists around 130,000 clones, about 81% seen once, with roughly 3% in the top ten. This clone was seen a few times. The target antigen is unknown. This sequence joins TRBV7-9 and TRBJ2-2; no clear D gene. The TCR originated in a woman between 35 and 50 years old in good health and CMV-seropositive. Sequencing used PBMCs. CDR3 protein: CASSPGRGELFF. The CDR3 DNA is TGTGCCAGCAGCCCCGGCAGGGGGGAGCTGTTTTTT.